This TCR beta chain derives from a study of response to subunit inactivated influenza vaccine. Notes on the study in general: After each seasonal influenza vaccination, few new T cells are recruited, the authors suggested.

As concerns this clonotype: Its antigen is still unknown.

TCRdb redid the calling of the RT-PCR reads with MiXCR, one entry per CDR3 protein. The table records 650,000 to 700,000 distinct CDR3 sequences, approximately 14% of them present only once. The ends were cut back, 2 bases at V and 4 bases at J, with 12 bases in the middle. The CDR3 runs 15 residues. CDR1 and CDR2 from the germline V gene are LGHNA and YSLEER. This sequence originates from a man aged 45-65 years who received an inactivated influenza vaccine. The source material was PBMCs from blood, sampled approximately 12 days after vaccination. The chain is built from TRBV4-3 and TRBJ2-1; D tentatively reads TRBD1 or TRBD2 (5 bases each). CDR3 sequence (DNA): TGCGCCAGCAGCCAATGGCAGGGACCGTACAATGAGCAGTTCTTC. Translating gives CASSQWQGPYNEQFF.